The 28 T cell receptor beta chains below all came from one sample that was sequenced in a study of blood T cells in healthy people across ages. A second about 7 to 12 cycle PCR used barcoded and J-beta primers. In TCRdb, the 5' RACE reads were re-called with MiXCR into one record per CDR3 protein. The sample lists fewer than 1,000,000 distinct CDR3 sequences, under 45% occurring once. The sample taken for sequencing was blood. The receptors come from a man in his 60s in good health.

DNA for the CDR3: TGTGCCAGCAGCGTAGGAGAGGGGGCTAGCGGGACGCAGTATTTT. Its translation: CASSVGEGASGTQYF. The chain couples TRBV9 to TRBJ2-3; the D gene is possibly TRBD2 (8 bases). Trimming shortened V by 0 bases and J by 9 bases, and 17 bases separated the two germline ends. CDR1 SGDLS and CDR2 YYNGEE come from the germline V gene. This CDR3 contains 15 residues.

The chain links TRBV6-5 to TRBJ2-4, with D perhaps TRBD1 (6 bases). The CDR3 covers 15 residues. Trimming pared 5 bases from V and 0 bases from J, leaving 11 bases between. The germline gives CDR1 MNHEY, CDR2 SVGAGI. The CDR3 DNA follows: TGTGCCAGCAGTCCGACAGGCTCAGCCAAAAACATTCAGTACTTC. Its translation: CASSPTGSAKNIQYF.

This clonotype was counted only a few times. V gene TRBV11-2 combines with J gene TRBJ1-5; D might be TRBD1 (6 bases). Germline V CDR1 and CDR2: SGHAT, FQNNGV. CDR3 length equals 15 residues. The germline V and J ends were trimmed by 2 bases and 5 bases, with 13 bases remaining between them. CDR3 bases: TGTGCCAGCAGCTTATTTCAGGGGCCTGATCAGCCCCAGCATTTT. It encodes CASSLFQGPDQPQHF.

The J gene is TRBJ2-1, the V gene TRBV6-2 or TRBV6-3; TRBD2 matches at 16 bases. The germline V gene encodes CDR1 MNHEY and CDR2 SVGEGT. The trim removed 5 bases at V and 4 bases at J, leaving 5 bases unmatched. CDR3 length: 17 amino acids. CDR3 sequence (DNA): TGTGCCAGCAGTAGCGGGACTAGCGGGGGGGTATACAATGAGCAGTTCTTC. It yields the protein CASSSGTSGGVYNEQFF.

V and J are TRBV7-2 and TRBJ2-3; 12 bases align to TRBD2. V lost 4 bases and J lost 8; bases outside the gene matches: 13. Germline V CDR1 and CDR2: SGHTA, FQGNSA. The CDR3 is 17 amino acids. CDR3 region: CASSSYLAGGLPPTQYF. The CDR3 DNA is TGTGCCAGCAGCTCCTACCTAGCGGGGGGGCTTCCCCCTACGCAGTATTTT.

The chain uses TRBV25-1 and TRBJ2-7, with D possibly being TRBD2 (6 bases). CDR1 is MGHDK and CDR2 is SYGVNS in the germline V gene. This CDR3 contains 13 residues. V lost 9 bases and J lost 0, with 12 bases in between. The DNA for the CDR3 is TGTGCCAGTAGGGACTCCAACTCCTACGAGCAGTACTTC. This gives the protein CASRDSNSYEQYF.

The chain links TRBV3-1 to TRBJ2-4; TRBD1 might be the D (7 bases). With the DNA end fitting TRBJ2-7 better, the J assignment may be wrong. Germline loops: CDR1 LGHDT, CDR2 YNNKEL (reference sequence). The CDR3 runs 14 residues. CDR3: CASSQVPGGHEQYF. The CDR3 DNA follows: TGTGCCAGCAGCCAAGTTCCAGGGGGGCACGAGCAGTACTTC.

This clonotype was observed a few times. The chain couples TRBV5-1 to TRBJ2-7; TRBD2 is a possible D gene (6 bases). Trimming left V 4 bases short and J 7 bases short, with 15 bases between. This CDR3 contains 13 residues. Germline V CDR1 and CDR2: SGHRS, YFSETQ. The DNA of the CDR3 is TGCGCCAGCAGCCCCCTGACTAGTCGGGAGCAGTACTTC. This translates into CASSPLTSREQYF.

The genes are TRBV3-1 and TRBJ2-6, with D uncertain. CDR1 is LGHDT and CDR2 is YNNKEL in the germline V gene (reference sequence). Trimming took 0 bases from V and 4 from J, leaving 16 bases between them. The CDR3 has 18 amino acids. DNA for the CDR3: TGTGCCAGCAGCCAAGAAGACCGCCGGGTACCGGGGGCCAACGTCCTGACTTTC. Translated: CASSQEDRRVPGANVLTF.

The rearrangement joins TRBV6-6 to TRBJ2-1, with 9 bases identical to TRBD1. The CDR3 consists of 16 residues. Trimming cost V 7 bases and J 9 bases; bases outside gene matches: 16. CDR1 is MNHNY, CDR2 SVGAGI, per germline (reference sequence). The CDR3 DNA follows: TGTGCCAGCATCCTACAGGGGGCGGGAAGTATAGGTGAGCAGTTCTTC. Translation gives CASILQGAGSIGEQFF.

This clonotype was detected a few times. CDR3 protein: CASSKRRTEETQYF. The CDR3, as DNA: TGTGCCAGCAGTAAAAGACGGACCGAAGAGACCCAGTACTTC. This chain connects TRBV12-3 or TRBV12-4 to TRBJ2-5; D is ambiguous. The V end lost 5 bases, the J end lost 3 bases, and 13 bases lay between the germline ends. The CDR3 loop spans 14 amino acids.

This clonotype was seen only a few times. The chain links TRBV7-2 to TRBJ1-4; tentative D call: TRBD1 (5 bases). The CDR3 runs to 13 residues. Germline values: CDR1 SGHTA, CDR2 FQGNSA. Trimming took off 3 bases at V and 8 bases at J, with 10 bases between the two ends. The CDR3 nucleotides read TGTGCCAGCAGCTTCCAGGGTTGGGAAAAACTGTTTTTT. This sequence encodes CASSFQGWEKLFF.

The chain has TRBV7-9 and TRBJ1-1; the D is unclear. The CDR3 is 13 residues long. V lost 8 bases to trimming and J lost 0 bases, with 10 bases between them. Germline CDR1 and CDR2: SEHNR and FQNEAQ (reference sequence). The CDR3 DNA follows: TGTGCCAGCCGGAAAGTGGTGAACACTGAAGCTTTCTTT. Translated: CASRKVVNTEAFF.

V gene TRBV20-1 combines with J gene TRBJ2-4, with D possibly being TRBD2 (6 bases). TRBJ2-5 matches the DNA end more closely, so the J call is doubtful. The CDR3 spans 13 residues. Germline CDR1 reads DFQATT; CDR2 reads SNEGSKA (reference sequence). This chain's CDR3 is CSASGTFQETQYF. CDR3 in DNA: TGCAGTGCTAGTGGGACTTTCCAAGAGACCCAGTACTTC.

CDR3 in amino acids: CASSVLSLNNEQFF. CDR3 DNA sequence: TGTGCCAGCAGCGTATTGAGCCTGAACAATGAGCAGTTCTTC. The chain recombines TRBV9 with TRBJ2-1, with D unresolved. CDR1 and CDR2 from the germline V gene are SGDLS and YYNGEE. The CDR3 has 14 amino acids. V gave up 1 base and J gave up 5 bases, with 10 bases separating them.

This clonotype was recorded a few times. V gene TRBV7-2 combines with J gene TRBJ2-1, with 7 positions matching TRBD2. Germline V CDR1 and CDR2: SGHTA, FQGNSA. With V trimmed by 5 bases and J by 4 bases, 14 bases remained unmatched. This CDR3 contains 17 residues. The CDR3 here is CASSLRGSGVRYNEQFF. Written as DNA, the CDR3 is TGTGCCAGCAGCCTCCGGGGGAGCGGGGTTAGGTACAATGAGCAGTTCTTC.

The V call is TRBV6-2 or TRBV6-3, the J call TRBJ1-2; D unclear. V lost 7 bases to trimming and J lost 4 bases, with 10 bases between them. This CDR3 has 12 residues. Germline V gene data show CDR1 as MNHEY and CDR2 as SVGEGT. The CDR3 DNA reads TGTGCCAGCAAATCGTTTGTCTATGGCTACACCTTC. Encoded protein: CASKSFVYGYTF.

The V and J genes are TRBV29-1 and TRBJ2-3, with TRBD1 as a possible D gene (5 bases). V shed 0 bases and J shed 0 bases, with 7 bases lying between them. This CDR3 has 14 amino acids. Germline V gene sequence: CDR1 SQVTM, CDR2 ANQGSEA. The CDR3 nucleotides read TGCAGCGTTGAAGAGACAGCTAGCACAGATACGCAGTATTTT. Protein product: CSVEETASTDTQYF.

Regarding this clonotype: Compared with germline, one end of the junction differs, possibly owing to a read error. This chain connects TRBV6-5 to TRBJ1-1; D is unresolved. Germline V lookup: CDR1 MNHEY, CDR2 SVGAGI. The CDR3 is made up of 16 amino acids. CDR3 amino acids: CVSSYSRFMEVTEAFF. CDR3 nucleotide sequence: TGTGTCAGCAGTTACTCGAGGTTCATGGAGGTCACTGAAGCTTTCTTT.

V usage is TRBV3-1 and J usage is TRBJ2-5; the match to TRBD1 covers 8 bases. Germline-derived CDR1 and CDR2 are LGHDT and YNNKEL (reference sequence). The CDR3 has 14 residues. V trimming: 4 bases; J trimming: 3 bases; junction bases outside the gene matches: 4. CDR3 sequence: CASSRQGNKETQYF. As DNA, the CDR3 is TGTGCCAGCAGCCGACAGGGGAATAAAGAGACCCAGTACTTC.

The CDR3 spells CASSFGGEGTEAFF. The CDR3 DNA reads TGCGCCAGCAGCTTTGGGGGGGAGGGTACTGAAGCTTTCTTT. This chain links TRBV5-1 with TRBJ1-1; D perhaps matches TRBD1 (5 bases). Germline V CDR1 and CDR2: SGHRS, YFSETQ. CDR3 size: 14 residues. V lost 2 bases and J lost 5, with 13 bases in between.

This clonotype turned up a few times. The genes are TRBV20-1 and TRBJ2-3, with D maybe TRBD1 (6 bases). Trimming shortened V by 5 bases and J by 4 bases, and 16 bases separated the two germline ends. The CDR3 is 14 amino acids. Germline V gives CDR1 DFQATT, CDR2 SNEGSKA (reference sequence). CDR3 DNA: TGCAGTGCTTTGACAGGTCGTGTATCAGATACGCAGTATTTT. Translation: CSALTGRVSDTQYF.

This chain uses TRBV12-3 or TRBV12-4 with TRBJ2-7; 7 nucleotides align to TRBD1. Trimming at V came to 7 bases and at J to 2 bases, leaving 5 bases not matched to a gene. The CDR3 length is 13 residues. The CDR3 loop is CASKATGTYEQYF. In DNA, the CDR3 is TGTGCCAGCAAAGCGACAGGGACCTACGAGCAGTACTTC.

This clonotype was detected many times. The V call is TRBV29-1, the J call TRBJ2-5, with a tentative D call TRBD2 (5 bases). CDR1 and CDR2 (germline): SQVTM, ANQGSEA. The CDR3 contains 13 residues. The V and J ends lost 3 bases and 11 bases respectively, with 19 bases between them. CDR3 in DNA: TGCAGCGTTGACTTGGACCACTCTGGGGAGCAGTACTTC. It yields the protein CSVDLDHSGEQYF.

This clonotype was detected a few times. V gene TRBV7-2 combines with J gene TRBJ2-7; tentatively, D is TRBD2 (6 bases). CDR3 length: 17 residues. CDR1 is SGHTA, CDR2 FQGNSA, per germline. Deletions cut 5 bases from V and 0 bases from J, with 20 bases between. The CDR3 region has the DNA TGTGCCAGCAGCCTTAAGACTAGTTTCGCCAGCTCCTACGAGCAGTACTTC. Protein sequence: CASSLKTSFASSYEQYF.

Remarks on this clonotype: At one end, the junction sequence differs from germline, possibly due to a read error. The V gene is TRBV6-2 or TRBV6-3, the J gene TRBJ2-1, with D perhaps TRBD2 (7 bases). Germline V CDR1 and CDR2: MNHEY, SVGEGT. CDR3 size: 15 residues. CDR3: CASRGSGGSYNEPYF. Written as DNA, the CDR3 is TGTGCCAGCCGAGGGTCGGGGGGCTCCTACAATGAGCCGTACTTC.

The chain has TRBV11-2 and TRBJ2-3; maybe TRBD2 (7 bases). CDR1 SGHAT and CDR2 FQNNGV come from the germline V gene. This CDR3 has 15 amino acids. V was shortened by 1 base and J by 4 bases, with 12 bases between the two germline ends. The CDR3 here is CASSLGGGSADTQYF. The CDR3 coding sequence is TGTGCCAGCAGCTTAGGCGGGGGCTCGGCAGATACGCAGTATTTT.

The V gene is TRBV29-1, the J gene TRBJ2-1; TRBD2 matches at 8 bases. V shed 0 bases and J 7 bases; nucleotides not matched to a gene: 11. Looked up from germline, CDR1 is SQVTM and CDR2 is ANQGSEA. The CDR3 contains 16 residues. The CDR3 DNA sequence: TGCAGCGTTGAAGATACCGGGAGGGCCTCTCGGAATGAGCAGTTCTTC. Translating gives CSVEDTGRASRNEQFF.